This passage covers 5 T cell receptor beta chains from one sample sequenced in a study of tumor and adjacent non-tumor tissue in lung cancer (dated by TCRdb to the late 2010s). RNA was isolated from bulk unsorted tissue, and RNA quality was assessed with a NanoDrop ND-1000 and an Agilent 2100. Normal lung samples were distant non-tumor tissue taken more than 3 cm from the tumor edge. The method was multiplex PCR. TCRdb names Illumina HiSeq 2500 as the instrument used. TCRbeta libraries were constructed through three rounds of nested PCR with primers (Table S4) according to protocols adapted from ARM-PCR. TCRdb passed the public sequencing reads through fastp at Q25 and MiXCR, retaining productive beta sequences. Entries are consolidated by CDR3 protein sequence, retaining the most common genes and DNA. This sample is represented by roughly 48,000 distinct CDR3 sequences; around 59% of them were singletons. The ten largest account for roughly 30% of the sample.

Sequencing was performed on distant non-tumor lung tissue. These receptors were collected from a woman in her 70s with non-small cell lung cancer.

Comments on this clonotype: A much larger clone differs from this one at a single base, so this may be a read error. The rearrangement links TRBV30 to TRBJ2-7, with D perhaps given as TRBD1 or TRBD2 (5 bases each). The CDR3 length is 12 residues. Germline V CDR1 and CDR2: GTSNPN, SVGIG (reference sequence). The CDR3 sequence is CAWIPGHYEHYF. For the CDR3, the DNA is TGTGCCTGGATTCCGGGGCACTACGAGCACTACTTC. Based on the CDR3 plus reference TRBV30 and TRBJ2-7, the full variable domain is SQTIHQWPATLVQPVGSPLSLECTVEGTSNPNLYWYRQAAGRGLQLLFYSVGIGQISSEVPQNLSASRPQDRQFILSSKKLLLSDSGFYLCAWIPGHYEHYFGPGTRLTVT.

A word on this clonotype: Germline and junction disagree at one end, which may indicate a read error. The V call is TRBV4-2, the J call TRBJ2-7, with 10 bases identical to TRBD2. This CDR3 region has 22 residues. Germline V lookup: CDR1 LGHNA, CDR2 YNFKEQ. The CDR3 here is CASSQVFIGLLAGLASSYGQYF. The CDR3 DNA is TGTGCCAGCAGCCAAGTTTTCATCGGATTACTAGCGGGATTAGCGAGCTCCTACGGGCAGTACTTC.

This chain joins TRBV28 and TRBJ2-7, with D maybe TRBD1 (6 bases). V lost 0 bases to trimming and J lost 6 bases, with 9 bases between them. Germline CDR1 is MDHEN and CDR2 is SYDVKM. The CDR3 consists of 13 residues. The CDR3 DNA reads as TGTGCCAGCAGTTTATGGGACAGCCTCGAGCAGTACTTC. It specifies CASSLWDSLEQYF.

Comments on this clonotype: A much larger clone differs by one base, so this may be a read error. The rearrangement joins TRBV30 to TRBJ2-5; D is undetermined. The CDR3 runs 13 residues. In germline, CDR1 is GTSNPN, CDR2 SVGIG (reference sequence). The CDR3 spells CAWRFKHLETQHF. DNA for the CDR3: TGTGCCTGGAGATTTAAGCATCTAGAGACCCAGCACTTC.

Concerning this clonotype itself: A read error may produce the germline difference seen at one junction end. The rearrangement joins TRBV4-2 to TRBJ2-6, with D perhaps being TRBD1 or TRBD2 (5 bases each). Germline assignment: CDR1 LGHNA and CDR2 YNFKEQ. The CDR3 covers 19 residues. The CDR3 DNA is TGTGCCAGCAGCTCTCAGGGTGAGGGATCTTACTCTGGGGCTAACGTCCTGACTTTC. The encoded protein is CASSSQGEGSYSGANVLTF.